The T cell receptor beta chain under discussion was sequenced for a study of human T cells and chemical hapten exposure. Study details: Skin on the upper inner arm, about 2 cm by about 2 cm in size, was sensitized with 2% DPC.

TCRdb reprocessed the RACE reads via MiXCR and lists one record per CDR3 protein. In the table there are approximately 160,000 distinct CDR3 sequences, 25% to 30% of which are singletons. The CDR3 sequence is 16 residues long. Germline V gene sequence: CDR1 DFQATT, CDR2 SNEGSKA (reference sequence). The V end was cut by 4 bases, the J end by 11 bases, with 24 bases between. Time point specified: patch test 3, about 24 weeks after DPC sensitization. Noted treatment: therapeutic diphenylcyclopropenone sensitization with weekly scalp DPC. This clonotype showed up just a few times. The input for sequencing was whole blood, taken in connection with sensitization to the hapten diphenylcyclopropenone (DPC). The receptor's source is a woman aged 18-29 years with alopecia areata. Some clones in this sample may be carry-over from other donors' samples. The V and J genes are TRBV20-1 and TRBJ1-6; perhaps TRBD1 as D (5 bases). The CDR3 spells CSAITGGGEGLPPLHF. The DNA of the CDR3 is TGCAGTGCTATCACGGGGGGAGGCGAGGGGCTTCCACCCCTCCACTTT.